This TCR beta chain is from a study of T cells in Graves' hyperthyroidism and ophthalmopathy. The overall study: Any treatment followed the collection of peripheral blood at initial diagnosis.

TCR beta CDR3 sequences were amplified from RNA transcripts. A first-round RT-PCR of the TCR CDR3 used the HTBI primer set. TCRdb independently ran MiXCR on the multiplex PCR reads; one entry per CDR3 protein. This repertoire shows some 800,000 distinct CDR3 sequences, around 38% found once; its top ten account for 7.5% to 9.5%. This receptor was taken from a man aged 18-30 years with Graves' hyperthyroidism. Sequencing was performed on blood.

The CDR3 bases are TGTGCCATCAGTGAGACCGGCCAGATGACCACCGGGGAGCTGTTTTTT. It is translated as CAISETGQMTTGELFF. The gene calls are TRBV10-3 and TRBJ2-2; D gene ambiguous. V lost 2 bases, J lost 4 bases, and 14 bases lay in between. Germline values: CDR1 ENHRY, CDR2 SYGVKD. There are 16 residues in the CDR3.